This passage covers 14 T cell receptor beta chains from one sample sequenced in a study of CXCR3-negative and CXCR3-positive naive CD8 T cells. With UMI labels, 5' RACE was used to prepare the TRB cDNA libraries. TCRdb derives one entry per CDR3 protein from the 5' RACE reads, leaving out DNA. This sample's table has about 120,000 distinct CDR3 sequences. Sequenced: naive CXCR3- CD8+ T cells from blood. Subset meaning: CD45RO-CCR7+CD27+CD95- naive CD8+ T cells lacking CXCR3 (TNR3-). Receptor source: a human donor in good health. Some clones in this sample may be carry-over from other donors' samples.

This chain joins TRBV7-9 and TRBJ2-5; TCRdb picks TRBD1, but there is no DNA to check that call. CDR3 length equals 16 residues. Germline values: CDR1 SEHNR, CDR2 FQNEAQ (reference sequence). The CDR3 spells CASRLPGQGARETQYF.

This chain uses TRBV9 with TRBJ1-5. The CDR3 has 13 amino acids. In germline, CDR1 is SGDLS, CDR2 YYNGEE. CDR3 in amino acids: CASSVSGFQPQHF.

The chain has TRBV7-2 and TRBJ2-1. The germline gives CDR1 SGHTA, CDR2 FQGNSA. The CDR3 runs 15 residues. The chain's CDR3 is CASSFYTGSYNEQFF.

The V gene is TRBV4-1, the J gene TRBJ2-3. The germline V gene encodes CDR1 MGHRA and CDR2 YSYEKL. This CDR3 is built from 14 residues. The CDR3 loop is CASSQDRRTDTQYF.

This chain links TRBV6-5 with TRBJ2-3; the TRBD1 assignment by TCRdb is unverifiable without DNA. The CDR3 contains 15 residues. CDR1 MNHEY and CDR2 SVGAGI come from the germline V gene. The CDR3 spells CASSYSAGLTDTQNF.

The genes are TRBV19 and TRBJ1-2. This CDR3 comprises 12 residues. Per germline, CDR1 LNHDA and CDR2 SQIVND (reference sequence). The CDR3 here is CASSMFGYGYTF.

The chain couples TRBV10-3 to TRBJ2-3; the D call of TRBD2 rests on TCRdb alone, since no DNA is present to check it. Germline-derived CDR1 and CDR2 are ENHRY and SYGVKD. The CDR3 length is 16 residues. CDR3 residues: CAIGESDLADTDTQYF.

V usage is TRBV6-5 and J usage is TRBJ1-1. The CDR3 consists of 13 residues. The germline V gene has CDR1 MNHEY and CDR2 SVGAGI. The chain's CDR3 is CASSLGTKAEAFF.

The genes are TRBV2 and TRBJ2-5; TCRdb designates TRBD1, a call that cannot be tested without DNA. Germline CDR1 and CDR2: SNHLY and FYNNEI. The CDR3 sequence is 14 residues long. Here the CDR3 reads CASSEWTSLETQYF.

The chain couples TRBV20-1 to TRBJ2-1; TCRdb proposes TRBD1, but this gene call is untestable without DNA. The CDR3 sequence is 17 residues long. Germline CDR1 is DFQATT and CDR2 is SNEGSKA (reference sequence). The CDR3 region is CSARSYADRGVGDEQFF.

V is TRBV7-9 and J is TRBJ2-7; TCRdb selects TRBD1, and the lack of DNA leaves this call unchecked. The CDR3 sequence is 14 residues long. CDR1 is SEHNR, CDR2 FQNEAQ, per germline (reference sequence). CDR3 sequence reads: CASSPGTGPPEQYF.

The genes are TRBV12-3 or TRBV12-4 and TRBJ2-7. The length of the CDR3 is 13 residues. The CDR3 loop is CASSLGSALEQYF.

The rearrangement joins TRBV14 to TRBJ2-1; the D call of TRBD2 rests on TCRdb alone, since no DNA is present to check it. Germline V lookup: CDR1 SGHDN, CDR2 FVKESK. CDR3 length: 18 amino acids. CDR3 loop: CASSQDFLTGGPLNEQFF.

The rearrangement links TRBV28 to TRBJ2-7; TCRdb's assignment of TRBD2 cannot be checked, as there is no DNA. The CDR3 consists of 13 residues. Germline V gives CDR1 MDHEN, CDR2 SYDVKM. The CDR3: CASQVRGAYEQYF.